Shown below are 13 T cell receptor beta chains from a single sample sequenced in a study of PD-1 blockade in classical Hodgkin lymphoma. Every patient had relapsed following autologous stem cell transplantation, and cohorts differed in brentuximab vedotin exposure. Profiling relied on immunoSEQ multiplex PCR, and the TCRdb table lists in-frame clones only, not all of them. The table includes about 29,000 clones, around 70% detected once. The source was peripheral blood mononuclear cells (PBMCs), collected before the second cycle of nivolumab. All receptors come from a human donor with classical Hodgkin lymphoma.

The chain has TRBV5-1 and TRBJ2-7, with D perhaps TRBD2 (6 bases). Germline CDR1 and CDR2: SGHRS and YFSETQ. Between the trimmed V and J ends, which lost 4 bases and 5 bases, there was a span of 13 bases. The CDR3 is 13 residues long. The CDR3, as DNA: TGCGCCAGCAGCCTCCTTCTAGCGAACGAGCAGTACTTC. Its translation is CASSLLLANEQYF. The full variable domain, in which reference TRBV5-1 and TRBJ2-7 provide the parts outside the CDR3, is KAGVTQTPRYLIKTRGQQVTLSCSPISGHRSVSWYQQTPGQGLQFLFEYFSETQRNKGNFPGRFSGRQFSNSRSEMNVSTLELGDSALYLCASSLLLANEQYFGPGTRLTVT.

The chain couples TRBV30 to TRBJ1-5, with D uncertain. Germline V gene sequence: CDR1 GTSNPN, CDR2 SVGIG (reference sequence). Trimming removed 0 bases at V and 9 bases at J, with 9 bases between. CDR3 length: 12 residues. Here the CDR3 DNA reads TGTGCCTGGAGTGTAGGTATCGGGCCCCAGCATTTT. Its translation: CAWSVGIGPQHF.

CDR3 coding DNA: TGTGCCAGCAGCTTAACTGGATTCACAGATACGCAGTATTTT. It specifies CASSLTGFTDTQYF. This sequence joins TRBV11-2 and TRBJ2-3, with D uncertain. Looked up from germline, CDR1 is SGHAT and CDR2 is FQNNGV. V lost 2 bases to trimming and J lost 2 bases, with 8 bases between them. The CDR3 extends over 14 amino acids.

The chain joins TRBV6-1 to TRBJ2-3, with TRBD1 matching 10 bases. Germline CDR1 MNHNS, CDR2 SASEGT. The CDR3 totals 15 residues. J lost 3 bases, V lost 10 bases, and 10 bases had no gene match. CDR3 in DNA: TGTGCCACCATTCGGGACAGGGGTTCTACAGATACGCAGTATTTT. Translating gives CATIRDRGSTDTQYF.

The chain is built from TRBV28 and TRBJ2-7, with TRBD2 matching over 8 bases. V dropped 4 bases and J dropped 0; count of bases not matched to a gene: 14. CDR3 length: 18 residues. In germline, CDR1 is MDHEN, CDR2 SYDVKM. The CDR3 DNA is TGTGCCAGCAGTTCTTGGGGTAGCGGGGTGGCCGGCTCCTACGAGCAGTACTTC. Its protein is CASSSWGSGVAGSYEQYF.

The chain uses TRBV30 and TRBJ2-2; D gene uncertain. This CDR3 is 13 amino acids long. Trimming shortened V by 0 bases and J by 5 bases, and 7 bases separated the two germline ends. In germline, CDR1 is GTSNPN, CDR2 SVGIG (reference sequence). For the CDR3, the DNA is TGTGCCTGGAGTGTTCAGCTAACCGGGGAGCTGTTTTTT. Encoded protein: CAWSVQLTGELFF.

The chain uses TRBV7-8 and TRBJ2-5; 7 nucleotides match TRBD1. CDR1 and CDR2 (germline): SGHVS, FQNEAQ. CDR3 length equals 14 residues. J lost 5 bases, V lost 5 bases, and 8 bases had no gene match. CDR3 region: CASSQVWTGETQYF. The CDR3 DNA follows: TGTGCCAGCAGCCAAGTATGGACAGGCGAGACCCAGTACTTC.

This clone was observed a handful of times. This chain links TRBV19 with TRBJ1-5; 7 bases fit TRBD1. V dropped 10 bases and J dropped 7; count of bases not matched to a gene: 7. This CDR3 comprises 12 residues. The V gene's germline CDR1 is LNHDA and CDR2 SQIVND (reference sequence). CDR3 bases: TGTGCCACCAGACAGGGACGACAGCCCCAGCATTTT. Translated, it gives CATRQGRQPQHF.

This clone was recorded a few times. This chain links TRBV11-2 with TRBJ2-1; 9 bases match TRBD2. V was pared by 2 bases and J by 10 bases, with 0 bases of the junction left unmatched. This CDR3 region has 12 residues. Germline loops: CDR1 SGHAT, CDR2 FQNNGV. The CDR3 is CASSLTSGEQFF. In DNA form, the CDR3 reads TGTGCCAGCAGCTTAACTAGCGGGGAGCAGTTCTTC.

The rearrangement links TRBV30 to TRBJ2-2; TRBD2 matches at 13 bases. The CDR3 is 16 amino acids. The germline V gene has CDR1 GTSNPN and CDR2 SVGIG (reference sequence). After removal of 0 bases from V and 6 bases from J, the junction contained 4 bases not matched to a gene. The CDR3 loop is CAWSVGLAGVAGELFF. CDR3 nucleotide sequence: TGTGCCTGGAGTGTAGGACTAGCGGGAGTGGCCGGGGAGCTGTTTTTT.

This chain uses TRBV25-1 with TRBJ1-1, with no clear D. The CDR3 runs to 12 residues. CDR1 and CDR2 (germline): MGHDK, SYGVNS. Trimming removed 1 base from V and 9 bases from J, with 9 bases in between. CDR3 loop: CASSESAGKAFF. The CDR3 DNA reads as TGTGCCAGCAGTGAATCAGCCGGGAAAGCTTTCTTT.

The J gene is TRBJ2-1, the V gene TRBV5-1; perhaps TRBD2 as D (6 bases). The CDR3 contains 15 residues. V gave up 0 bases and J gave up 0 bases, with 7 bases separating them. Germline lookup yields CDR1 SGHRS and CDR2 YFSETQ. CDR3 protein: CASSLVGGSYNEQFF. The CDR3 DNA reads as TGCGCCAGCAGCTTGGTGGGGGGCTCCTACAATGAGCAGTTCTTC.

This chain connects TRBV19 to TRBJ1-1; D is unresolved. The germline V gene encodes CDR1 LNHDA and CDR2 SQIVND (reference sequence). The CDR3 consists of 14 residues. The V end lost 3 bases, the J end lost 1 base, and 9 bases lay between the germline ends. The CDR3, as DNA: TGTGCCAGTAGTATTGCCGGGCCGAACACTGAAGCTTTCTTT. Protein: CASSIAGPNTEAFF.